This T cell receptor beta chain was profiled in a study of siplizumab effects on memory and regulatory T cells. This clone was found once. Libraries were prepared by immunoSEQ multiplex PCR; TCRdb keeps only in-frame clonotypes and omits some of them. In the table there are about 82,000 clones, about nine tenths of which are singletons. The CDR3 is 15 residues long. Germline loops: CDR1 MDHEN, CDR2 SYDVKM. With V trimmed by 4 bases and J by 3 bases, 7 bases remained unmatched. The sequencing input was Tregs sorted from blood. The chain joins TRBV28 to TRBJ2-3, with 7 bases identical to TRBD1. This receptor was taken from a human donor in good health. The CDR3 reads CASSYRGRGTDTQYF. The CDR3 region has the DNA TGTGCCAGCAGTTACAGGGGACGAGGGACAGATACGCAGTATTTT.